These 10 T cell receptor beta chains originate from one sample sequenced in a study of PD-1 blockade in classical Hodgkin lymphoma (dated by TCRdb to 2018 to 2021). The method behind the library was the immunoSEQ multiplex PCR assay. TCRdb's version of the immuneACCESS table is confined to in-frame rearrangements and falls short of the full clone set. An unresolved V gene accounts for under half of the shortfall where checked; the remainder is of unknown origin. Counted in this sample were about 30,000 clones; around 71% of them appeared once. 3.5% to 4% of the sample lies in the top ten. The sample's time point label is to be understood as: cycle 2 day 1 (C2D1) of nivolumab. Every trial patient had relapsed following autologous stem cell transplantation, and prior brentuximab vedotin exposure was what differed among cohorts A, B and C. Source: peripheral blood mononuclear cells (PBMCs), taken before the second cycle of nivolumab. Receptors were obtained from a human donor with classical Hodgkin lymphoma.

This clone has more than one count but fewer than ten. V gene TRBV5-1 combines with J gene TRBJ1-6, with a tentative D call TRBD1 (5 bases). CDR1 is SGHRS, CDR2 YFSETQ, per germline. The CDR3 consists of 16 residues. Trimming removed 0 bases from V and 10 bases from J, with 17 bases in between. DNA of the CDR3: TGCGCCAGCAGCTTGGGAGCGGTGATAGGGGCATCACCCCTCCACTTT. Protein: CASSLGAVIGASPLHF.

V usage is TRBV9 and J usage is TRBJ2-7; possible D gene TRBD1, 8 bases. Germline values: CDR1 SGDLS, CDR2 YYNGEE. This CDR3 is 15 amino acids long. V gave up 4 bases and J gave up 3 bases, with 17 bases separating them. The CDR3 here is CASSPQGGAIYEQYF. The CDR3 DNA is TGTGCCAGCAGCCCACAGGGGGGGGCTATCTACGAGCAGTACTTC.

The sample holds a few counts of this clone. The V gene is TRBV28, the J gene TRBJ2-3, with a possible D match to TRBD1 (6 bases). The length of the CDR3 is 14 residues. From germline, CDR1 is MDHEN and CDR2 SYDVKM. The V gene lost 2 bases and the J gene lost 2 bases, with 8 bases spanning the gap. In DNA, the CDR3 is TGTGCCAGCAGTTTACGGGGACACACAGATACGCAGTATTTT. Translating gives CASSLRGHTDTQYF.

V is TRBV25-1 and J is TRBJ2-3, with a possible D match to TRBD1 (5 bases). The V gene lost 4 bases and the J gene lost 1 base, with 12 bases spanning the gap. CDR1 MGHDK and CDR2 SYGVNS come from the germline V gene. This CDR3 is 15 amino acids long. DNA for the CDR3: TGTGCCAGCAGTGCCCATCAGGGTCGCACAGATACGCAGTATTTT. Its protein is CASSAHQGRTDTQYF. The entire variable domain, with the rest obtained from reference TRBV25-1 and TRBJ2-3, is as follows: EADIYQTPRYLVIGTGKKITLECSQTMGHDKMYWYQQDPGMELHLIHYSYGVNSTEKGDLSSESTVSRIRTEHFPLTLESARPSHTSQYLCASSAHQGRTDTQYFGPGTRLTVL.

The J gene is TRBJ1-5, the V gene TRBV7-9; a weak D match, TRBD1 (5 bases). V lost 3 bases, J lost 6 bases, and 21 bases lay in between. Germline V gene lookup returns CDR1 SEHNR and CDR2 FQNEAQ (reference sequence). The CDR3 extends over 17 amino acids. CDR3 amino acids: CASSLILDEEQGQPQHF. For the CDR3, the DNA is TGTGCCAGCAGCTTGATTCTGGATGAGGAGCAGGGTCAGCCCCAGCATTTT.

The genes are TRBV21-1 and TRBJ1-2; the DNA was not used to check the table's D call, TRBD1. TRBV21-1 is recorded as a pseudogene. This CDR3 is built from 16 residues. The CDR3 loop reads CASSKAGQGARYGYTF. The CDR3 DNA sequence: TGTGCCAGCAGCAAAGCAGGACAGGGGGCGAGGTATGGCTACACCTTC.

This chain connects TRBV4-2 to TRBJ1-2; 9 nucleotides align to TRBD1. V lost 1 base, J lost 0 bases, and 3 bases stayed unmatched. Germline CDR1 and CDR2: LGHNA and YNFKEQ. There are 16 residues in the CDR3. As DNA, the CDR3 is TGTGCCAGCAGCCAAGGCAGACAGGGGGCTAACTATGGCTACACCTTC. It specifies CASSQGRQGANYGYTF.

The chain has TRBV9 and TRBJ1-5; D unclear. The CDR3 runs to 14 residues. Per the germline V gene, CDR1 is SGDLS and CDR2 is YYNGEE. Trimming removed 0 bases from V and 4 bases from J, with 8 bases in between. In nucleotides, the CDR3 is TGTGCCAGCAGCGTAGACGGGCGTAATCAGCCCCAGCATTTT. It translates to CASSVDGRNQPQHF. Full variable domain (missing parts from reference TRBV9 and TRBJ1-5): DSGVTQTPKHLITATGQRVTLRCSPRSGDLSVYWYQQSLDQGLQFLIQYYNGEERAKGNILERFSAQQFPDLHSELNLSSLELGDSALYFCASSVDGRNQPQHFGDGTRLSIL.

The CDR3: CASSPLLWGPREKLFF. The CDR3 DNA reads as TGTGCCAGCAGCCCTCTACTCTGGGGTCCCCGGGAAAAACTGTTTTTT. V is TRBV12-1 and J is TRBJ1-4. TRBV12-1 is a pseudogene. The CDR3 has 16 amino acids.

This clone has a handful of counts. The gene calls are TRBV11-2 and TRBJ2-2; TRBD1 matches 7 bases. V lost 4 bases, J lost 4 bases, and 9 bases stayed unmatched. This CDR3 region has 16 residues. Per germline, CDR1 SGHAT and CDR2 FQNNGV. For the CDR3, the DNA is TGTGCCAGCAGCTACGCAGGGGGATCCGGCACCGGGGAGCTGTTTTTT. Translating gives CASSYAGGSGTGELFF. The full variable domain, rest sourced from reference TRBV11-2 and TRBJ2-2, is EAGVAQSPRYKIIEKRQSVAFWCNPISGHATLYWYQQILGQGPKLLIQFQNNGVVDDSQLPKDRFSAERLKGVDSTLKIQPAKLEDSAVYLCASSYAGGSGTGELFFGEGSRLTVL.